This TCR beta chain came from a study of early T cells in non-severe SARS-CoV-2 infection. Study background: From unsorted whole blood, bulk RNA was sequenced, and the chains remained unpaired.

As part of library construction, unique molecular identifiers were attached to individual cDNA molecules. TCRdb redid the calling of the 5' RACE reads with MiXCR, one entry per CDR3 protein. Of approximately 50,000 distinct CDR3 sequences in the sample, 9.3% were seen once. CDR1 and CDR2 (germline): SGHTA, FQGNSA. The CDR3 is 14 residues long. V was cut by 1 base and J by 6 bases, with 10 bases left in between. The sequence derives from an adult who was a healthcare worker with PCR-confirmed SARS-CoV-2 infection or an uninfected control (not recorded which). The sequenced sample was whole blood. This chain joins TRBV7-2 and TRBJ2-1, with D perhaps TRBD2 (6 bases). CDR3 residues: CASSLVGGINEQFF. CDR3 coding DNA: TGTGCCAGCAGCTTAGTTGGGGGGATCAATGAGCAGTTCTTC.